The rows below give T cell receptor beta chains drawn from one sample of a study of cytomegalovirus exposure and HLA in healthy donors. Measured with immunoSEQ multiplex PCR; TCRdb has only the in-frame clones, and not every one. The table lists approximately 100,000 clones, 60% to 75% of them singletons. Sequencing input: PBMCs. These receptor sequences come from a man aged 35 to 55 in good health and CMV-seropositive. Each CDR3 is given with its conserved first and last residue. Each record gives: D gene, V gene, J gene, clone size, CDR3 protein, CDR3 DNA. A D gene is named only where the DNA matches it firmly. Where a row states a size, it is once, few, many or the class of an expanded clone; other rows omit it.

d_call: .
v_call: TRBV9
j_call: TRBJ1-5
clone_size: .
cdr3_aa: CASSATAGINQPQHF
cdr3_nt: TGTGCCAGCAGCGCAACGGCCGGGATAAATCAGCCCCAGCATTTT

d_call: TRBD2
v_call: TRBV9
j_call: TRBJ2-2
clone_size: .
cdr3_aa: CASSVLSGSSGGELFF
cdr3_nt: TGTGCCAGCAGCGTACTTAGCGGGAGTTCGGGCGGGGAGCTGTTTTTT

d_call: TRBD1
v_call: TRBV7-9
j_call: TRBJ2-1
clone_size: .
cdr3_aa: CASSSTGVVNNEQFF
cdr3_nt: TGTGCCAGCAGCTCGACAGGGGTCGTCAACAATGAGCAGTTCTTC

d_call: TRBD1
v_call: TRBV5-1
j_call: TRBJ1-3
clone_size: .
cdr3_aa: CASSLGQGISGNTIYF
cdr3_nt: TGCGCCAGCAGCTTGGGACAGGGGATCTCTGGAAACACCATATATTTT

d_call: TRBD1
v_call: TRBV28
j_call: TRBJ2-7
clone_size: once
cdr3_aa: CASTGTGLTYEQYF
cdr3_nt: TGTGCCAGCACCGGGACAGGCTTAACCTACGAGCAGTACTTC

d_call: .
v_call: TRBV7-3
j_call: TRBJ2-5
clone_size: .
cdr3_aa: CASSLGGGQETQYF
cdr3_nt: TGTGCCAGCAGCTTAGGGGGCGGCCAAGAGACCCAGTACTTC

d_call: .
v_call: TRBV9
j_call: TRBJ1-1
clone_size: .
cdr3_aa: CASSVLGAGGTEAFF
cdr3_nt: TGTGCCAGCAGCGTCTTAGGCGCGGGCGGCACTGAAGCTTTCTTT

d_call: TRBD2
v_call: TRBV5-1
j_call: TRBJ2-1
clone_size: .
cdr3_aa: CASSLVAGENEQFF
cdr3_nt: TGCGCCAGCAGCTTGGTGGCGGGGGAAAATGAGCAGTTCTTC

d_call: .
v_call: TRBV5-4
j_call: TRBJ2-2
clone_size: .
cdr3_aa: CASSLERARNTGELFF
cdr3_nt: TGTGCCAGCAGCTTGGAGAGGGCCCGGAACACCGGGGAGCTGTTTTTT

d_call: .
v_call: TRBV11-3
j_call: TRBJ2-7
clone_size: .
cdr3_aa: CASSLPRGNHYEQYF
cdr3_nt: TGTGCCAGCAGCCTTCCCCGCGGGAACCACTACGAGCAGTACTTC

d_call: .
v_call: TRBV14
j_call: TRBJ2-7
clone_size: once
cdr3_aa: CASSQNTGGYEQYF
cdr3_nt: TGTGCCAGCAGCCAGAACACCGGGGGCTACGAGCAGTACTTC

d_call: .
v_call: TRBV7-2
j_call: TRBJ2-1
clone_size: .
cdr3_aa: CASSLAISSYNEQFF
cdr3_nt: TGTGCCAGCAGCTTAGCGATTAGCTCCTACAATGAGCAGTTCTTC

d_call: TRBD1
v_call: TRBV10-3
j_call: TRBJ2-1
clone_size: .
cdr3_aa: CAISTPGQGGNEQFF
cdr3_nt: TGTGCCATCAGCACACCGGGACAGGGGGGAAATGAGCAGTTCTTC

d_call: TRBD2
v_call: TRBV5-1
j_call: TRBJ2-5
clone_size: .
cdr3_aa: CASSWTSGIETQYF
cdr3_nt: TGCGCCAGCAGCTGGACTAGCGGGATAGAGACCCAGTACTTC

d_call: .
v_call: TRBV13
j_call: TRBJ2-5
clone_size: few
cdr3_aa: CASSLRGQETQYF
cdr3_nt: TGTGCCAGCAGCTTGAGGGGGCAAGAGACCCAGTACTTC

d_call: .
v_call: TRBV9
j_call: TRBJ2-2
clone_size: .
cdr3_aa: CASGSESGELFF
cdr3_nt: TGTGCCAGCGGTTCGGAGTCCGGGGAGCTGTTTTTT

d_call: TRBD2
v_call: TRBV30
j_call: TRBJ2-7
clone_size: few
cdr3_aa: CAWSGTLAGDEQYF
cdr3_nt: TGTGCCTGGAGTGGAACCCTAGCGGGAGACGAGCAGTACTTC

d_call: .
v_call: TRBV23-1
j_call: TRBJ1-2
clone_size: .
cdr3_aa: CASFRLYRKRANYGYTF
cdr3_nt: TGCGCCAGCTTTAGACTTTACAGGAAACGCGCTAACTATGGCTACACCTTC

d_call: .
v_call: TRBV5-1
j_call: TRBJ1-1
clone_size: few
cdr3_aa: CASSLALMNTEAFF
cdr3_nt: TGCGCCAGCAGCTTGGCACTTATGAACACTGAAGCTTTCTTT

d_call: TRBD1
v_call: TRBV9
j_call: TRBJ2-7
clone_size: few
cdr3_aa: CASSVIGGQGVYEQYF
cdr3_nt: TGTGCCAGCAGCGTAATTGGGGGACAGGGGGTCTACGAGCAGTACTTC

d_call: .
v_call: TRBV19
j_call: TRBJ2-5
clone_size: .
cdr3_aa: CASSSGGRETQYF
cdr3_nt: TGTGCCAGTAGCAGCGGAGGTAGAGAGACCCAGTACTTC

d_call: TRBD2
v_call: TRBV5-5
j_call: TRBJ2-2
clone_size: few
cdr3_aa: CASSSLAGVNTGELFF
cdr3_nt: TGTGCCAGCAGCTCCCTAGCGGGAGTAAACACCGGGGAGCTGTTTTTT

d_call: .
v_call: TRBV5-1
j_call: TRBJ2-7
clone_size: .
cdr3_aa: CASSSGYGSYEQYF
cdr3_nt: TGCGCCAGCAGCTCCGGGTATGGCTCCTACGAGCAGTACTTC

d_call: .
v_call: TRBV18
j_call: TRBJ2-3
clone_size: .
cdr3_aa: CASSPPDQGGTQYF
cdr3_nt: TGTGCCAGCTCACCACCGGACCAGGGAGGTACGCAGTATTTT

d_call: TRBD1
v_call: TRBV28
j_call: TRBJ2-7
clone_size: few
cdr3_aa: CASSYATWTGGFEQYF
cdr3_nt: TGTGCCAGCAGTTACGCCACTTGGACAGGGGGCTTCGAGCAGTACTTC

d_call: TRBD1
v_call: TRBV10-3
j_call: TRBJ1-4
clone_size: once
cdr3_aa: CATGQGPNEKLFF
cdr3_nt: TGTGCCACGGGACAGGGCCCTAATGAAAAACTGTTTTTT

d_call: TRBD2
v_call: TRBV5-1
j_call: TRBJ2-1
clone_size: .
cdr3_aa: CASALAGGPYNEQFF
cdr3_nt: TGCGCCAGCGCACTAGCGGGAGGCCCGTACAATGAGCAGTTCTTC

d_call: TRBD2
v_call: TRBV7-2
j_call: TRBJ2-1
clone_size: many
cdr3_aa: CASSSRLAANNEQFF
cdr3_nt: TGTGCCAGCAGCTCGAGACTAGCGGCCAACAATGAGCAGTTCTTC

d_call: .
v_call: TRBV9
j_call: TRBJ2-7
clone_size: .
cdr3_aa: CASSVGGSPYEQYF
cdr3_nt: TGTGCCAGCAGCGTAGGGGGCTCGCCTTACGAGCAGTACTTC

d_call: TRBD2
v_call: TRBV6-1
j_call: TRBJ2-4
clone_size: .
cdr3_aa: CASSEGLADAVAKNIQYF
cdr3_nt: TGTGCCAGCAGTGAAGGACTAGCGGATGCGGTAGCCAAAAACATTCAGTACTTC

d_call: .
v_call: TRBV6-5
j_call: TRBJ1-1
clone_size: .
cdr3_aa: CASSYSQGYTEAFF
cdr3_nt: TGTGCCAGCAGTTACAGCCAGGGATACACTGAAGCTTTCTTT

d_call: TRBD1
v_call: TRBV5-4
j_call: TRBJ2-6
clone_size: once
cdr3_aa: CASSLGDRELSGANVLTF
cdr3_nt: TGTGCCAGCAGCTTGGGCGACAGGGAGCTCTCTGGGGCCAACGTCCTGACTTTC

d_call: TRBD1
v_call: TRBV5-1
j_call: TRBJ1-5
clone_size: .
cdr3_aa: CASSAWTGQGQPQHF
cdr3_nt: TGCGCCAGCAGCGCCTGGACAGGGCAGGGTCAGCCCCAGCATTTT

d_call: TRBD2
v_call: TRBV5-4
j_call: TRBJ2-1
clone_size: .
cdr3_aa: CASSPNQAGRSYNEQFF
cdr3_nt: TGTGCCAGCAGCCCAAATCAAGCGGGAAGGTCCTACAATGAGCAGTTCTTC

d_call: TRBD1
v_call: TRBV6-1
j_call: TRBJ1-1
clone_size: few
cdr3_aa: CASSSRGQGTEAFF
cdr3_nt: TGTGCCAGCAGTTCAAGAGGACAGGGCACTGAAGCTTTCTTT

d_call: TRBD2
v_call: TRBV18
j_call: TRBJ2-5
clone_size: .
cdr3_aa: CASSRTSQETQYF
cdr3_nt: TGTGCCAGCTCACGGACTAGCCAAGAGACCCAGTACTTC

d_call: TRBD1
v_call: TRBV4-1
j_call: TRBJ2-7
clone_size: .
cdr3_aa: CASSQTRTGPGQYF
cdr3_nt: TGCGCCAGCAGCCAAACCCGGACAGGACCCGGGCAGTACTTC

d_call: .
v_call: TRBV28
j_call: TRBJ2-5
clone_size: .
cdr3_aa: CAIRGGKERETQYF
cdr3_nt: TGTGCCATCCGTGGCGGGAAGGAAAGAGAGACCCAGTACTTC

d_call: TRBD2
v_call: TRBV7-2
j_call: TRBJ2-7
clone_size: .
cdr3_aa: CASSLGSGSSYEQYF
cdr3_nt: TGTGCCAGCAGCTTAGGAAGCGGGAGTTCCTACGAGCAGTACTTC

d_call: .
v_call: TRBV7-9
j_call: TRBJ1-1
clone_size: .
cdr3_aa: CASSPRGTEAFF
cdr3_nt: TGTGCCAGCAGCCCAAGGGGGACTGAAGCTTTCTTT

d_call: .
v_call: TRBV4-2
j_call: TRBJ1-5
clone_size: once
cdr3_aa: CASSQEVHNRQPQHF
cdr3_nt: TGTGCCAGCAGCCAAGAGGTACACAACCGTCAGCCCCAGCATTTT

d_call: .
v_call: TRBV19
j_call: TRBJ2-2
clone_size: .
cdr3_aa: CASRLGPRGSGELFF
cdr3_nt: TGTGCCAGTAGGCTAGGGCCCCGCGGGTCCGGGGAGCTGTTTTTT

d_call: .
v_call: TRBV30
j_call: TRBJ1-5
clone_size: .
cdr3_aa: CAWSPGPNQPQHF
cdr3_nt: TGTGCCTGGAGTCCGGGTCCCAATCAGCCCCAGCATTTT

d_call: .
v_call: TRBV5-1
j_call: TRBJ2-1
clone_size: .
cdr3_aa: CASSLAGAYNEQFF
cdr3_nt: TGCGCCAGCAGCTTGGCGGGGGCCTACAATGAGCAGTTCTTC

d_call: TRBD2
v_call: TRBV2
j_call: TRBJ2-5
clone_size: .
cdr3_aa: CASSENSGNSETQYF
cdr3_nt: TGTGCCAGCAGTGAAAATAGCGGGAACTCGGAGACCCAGTACTTC

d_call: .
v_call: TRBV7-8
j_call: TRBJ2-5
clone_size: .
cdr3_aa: CASSLGGRETQYF
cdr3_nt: TGTGCCAGCAGCTTAGGAGGGCGAGAGACCCAGTACTTC

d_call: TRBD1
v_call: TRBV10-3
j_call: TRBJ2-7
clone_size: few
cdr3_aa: CAIRSRQGVYEQYF
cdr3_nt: TGTGCCATCAGGTCCCGACAGGGGGTATACGAGCAGTACTTC

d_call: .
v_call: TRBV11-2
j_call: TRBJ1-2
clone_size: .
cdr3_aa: CASSLEWGVDGYTF
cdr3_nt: TGTGCCAGCAGCTTAGAATGGGGGGTTGATGGCTACACCTTC